This TCR beta chain was documented in a study of T cell changes during pregnancy in multiple sclerosis (dated by TCRdb to about 2019). For the study in its entirety: Changes in the T cell repertoire over the course of pregnancy were examined in this study in women with multiple sclerosis.

Library generation was performed with the immunoSEQ multiplex PCR assay. What TCRdb holds here is the immuneACCESS table cut down to in-frame rearrangements. Part of the clones is not present; checked against another copy, under half of the missing clones reflect an unresolved V gene, and the others are unexplained. The sample yields about 70,000 clones; less than 95% were counted once. The ten biggest clones cover approximately 0.63% of the sample. From cysteine to phenylalanine, the CDR3 is 15 amino acids long. CDR3 DNA is the only sequence kept; it has 45 bases, read in frame from the first base. CDR1 and CDR2 are drawn from the germline V gene: MGHRA, YSYEKL. Cut back by 5 bases and 4 bases, the V and J ends lie 12 bases apart. With respect to this clone: Its antigen is unknown. Base quality data are lacking; no much larger clone is found one base away.

The chain couples TRBV4-1 to TRBJ2-6; the D region possibly corresponds to TRBD2 (5 bases align). The sample was peripheral blood, taken in the third trimester of pregnancy. This TCR was recovered from a female donor with multiple sclerosis, enrolled in a pregnancy study. DNA sequence: TGCGCCAGCAGCTCGGCCGGGGTCGGGGCCAACGTCCTGACTTTC. It translates to CASSSAGVGANVLTF.